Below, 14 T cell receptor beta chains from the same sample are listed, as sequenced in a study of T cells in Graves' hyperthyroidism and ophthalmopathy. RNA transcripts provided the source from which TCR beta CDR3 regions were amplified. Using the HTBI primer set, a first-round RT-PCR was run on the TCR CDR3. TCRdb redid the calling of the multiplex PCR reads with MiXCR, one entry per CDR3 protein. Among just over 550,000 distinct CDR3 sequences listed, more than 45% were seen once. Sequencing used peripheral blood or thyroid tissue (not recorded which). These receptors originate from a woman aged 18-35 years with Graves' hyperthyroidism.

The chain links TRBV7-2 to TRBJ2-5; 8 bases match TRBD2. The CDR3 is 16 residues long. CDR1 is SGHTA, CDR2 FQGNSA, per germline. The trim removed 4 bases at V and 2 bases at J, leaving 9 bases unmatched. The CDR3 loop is CASSSGLGTLQETQYF. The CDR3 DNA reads TGTGCCAGCAGCTCGGGACTAGGTACCCTTCAAGAGACCCAGTACTTC.

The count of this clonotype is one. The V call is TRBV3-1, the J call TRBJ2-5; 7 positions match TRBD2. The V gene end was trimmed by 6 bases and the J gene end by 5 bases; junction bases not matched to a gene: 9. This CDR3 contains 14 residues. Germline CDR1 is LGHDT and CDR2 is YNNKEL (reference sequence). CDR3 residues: CASSFWRGGETQYF. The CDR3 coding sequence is TGTGCCAGCAGTTTTTGGAGGGGAGGGGAGACCCAGTACTTC.

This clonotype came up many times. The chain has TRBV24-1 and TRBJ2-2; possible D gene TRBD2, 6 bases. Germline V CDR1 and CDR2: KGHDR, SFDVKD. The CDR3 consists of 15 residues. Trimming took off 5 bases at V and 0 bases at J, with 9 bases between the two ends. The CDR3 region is CATSAERANTGELFF. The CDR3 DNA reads TGTGCCACCAGTGCTGAGCGGGCGAACACCGGGGAGCTGTTTTTT.

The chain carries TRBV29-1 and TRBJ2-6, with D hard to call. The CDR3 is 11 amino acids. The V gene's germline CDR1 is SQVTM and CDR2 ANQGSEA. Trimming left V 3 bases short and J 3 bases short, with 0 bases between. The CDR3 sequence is CSVDGANVLTF. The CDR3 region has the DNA TGCAGCGTTGATGGGGCCAACGTCCTGACTTTC.

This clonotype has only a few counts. The CDR3 DNA sequence: TGTGCCAGCAGCTTAGGTGGGCTAAGGGAGCAGTACTTC. It yields the protein CASSLGGLREQYF. The genes are TRBV7-2 and TRBJ2-7; D unclear. This CDR3 spans 13 amino acids. The V end lost 1 base, the J end lost 7 bases, and 11 bases lay between the germline ends. Germline CDR1 reads SGHTA; CDR2 reads FQGNSA.

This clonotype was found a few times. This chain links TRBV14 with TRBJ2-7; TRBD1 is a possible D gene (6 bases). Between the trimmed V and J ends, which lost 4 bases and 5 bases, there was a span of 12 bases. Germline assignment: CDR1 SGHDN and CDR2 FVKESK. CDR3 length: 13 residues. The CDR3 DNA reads TGTGCCAGCAGCCTAATCAGGGGCGACGAGCAGTACTTC. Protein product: CASSLIRGDEQYF.

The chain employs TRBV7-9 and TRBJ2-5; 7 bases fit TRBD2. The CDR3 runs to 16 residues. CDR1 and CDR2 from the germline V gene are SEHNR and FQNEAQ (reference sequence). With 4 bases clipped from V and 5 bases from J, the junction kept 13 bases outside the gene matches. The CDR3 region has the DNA TGTGCCAGCAGCTCCATCTTTGGGAGGGCCAGGGAGACCCAGTACTTC. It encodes CASSSIFGRARETQYF.

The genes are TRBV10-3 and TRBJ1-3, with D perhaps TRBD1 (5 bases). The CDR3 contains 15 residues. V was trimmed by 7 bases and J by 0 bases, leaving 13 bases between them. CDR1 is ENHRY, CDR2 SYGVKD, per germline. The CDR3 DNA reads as TGTGCCATCAAAGGGGATCCGTACTCTGGAAACACCATATATTTT. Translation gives CAIKGDPYSGNTIYF.

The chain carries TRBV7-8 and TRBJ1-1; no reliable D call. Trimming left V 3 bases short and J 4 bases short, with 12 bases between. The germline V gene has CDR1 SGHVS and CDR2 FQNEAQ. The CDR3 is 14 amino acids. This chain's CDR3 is CASSFSRLGTEAFF. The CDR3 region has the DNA TGTGCCAGCAGCTTTAGCCGTCTTGGCACTGAAGCTTTCTTT.

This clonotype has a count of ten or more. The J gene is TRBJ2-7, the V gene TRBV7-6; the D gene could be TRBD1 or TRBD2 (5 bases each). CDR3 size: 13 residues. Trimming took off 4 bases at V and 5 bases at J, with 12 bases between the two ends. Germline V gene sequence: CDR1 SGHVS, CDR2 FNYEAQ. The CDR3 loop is CASSWAGSHEQYF. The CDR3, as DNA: TGTGCCAGCAGCTGGGCAGGGAGCCACGAGCAGTACTTC.

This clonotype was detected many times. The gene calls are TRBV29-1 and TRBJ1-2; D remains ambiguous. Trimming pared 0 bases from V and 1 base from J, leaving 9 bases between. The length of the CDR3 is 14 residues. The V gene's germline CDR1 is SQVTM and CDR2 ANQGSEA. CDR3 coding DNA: TGCAGCGTTGAAGATTCCCCGCGTAACTATGGCTACACCTTC. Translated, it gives CSVEDSPRNYGYTF.

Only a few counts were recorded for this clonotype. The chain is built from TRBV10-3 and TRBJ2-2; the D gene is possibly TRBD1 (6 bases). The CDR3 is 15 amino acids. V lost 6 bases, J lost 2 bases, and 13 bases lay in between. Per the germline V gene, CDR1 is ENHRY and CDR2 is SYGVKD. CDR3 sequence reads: CAIRPGQINTGELFF. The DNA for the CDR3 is TGTGCCATCAGACCAGGACAGATAAACACCGGGGAGCTGTTTTTT.

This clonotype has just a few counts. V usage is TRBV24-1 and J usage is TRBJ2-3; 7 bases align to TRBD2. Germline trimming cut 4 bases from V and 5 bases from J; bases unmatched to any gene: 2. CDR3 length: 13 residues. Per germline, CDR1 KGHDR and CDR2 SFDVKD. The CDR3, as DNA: TGTGCCACCAGTGACGGACTAGGAGATACGCAGTATTTT. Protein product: CATSDGLGDTQYF.

The CDR3 DNA sequence: TGCAGTTACGGGTCTGGAAAACTGTTTTTT. This sequence encodes CSYGSGKLFF. The V gene is TRBV29-1, the J gene TRBJ1-4; D unclear. The length of the CDR3 is 10 residues. Germline CDR1 reads SQVTM; CDR2 reads ANQGSEA.